These 18 T cell receptor beta chains were all obtained from the same sample, sequenced in a study of Graves' ophthalmopathy and Graves' hyperthyroidism. As the template, RNA transcripts were used to amplify TCR beta CDR3 regions. After a first-round RT-PCR with HTBI primers, a second-round multiplex PCR was run. TCRdb reprocessed the multiplex PCR reads with MiXCR, giving one entry per CDR3 protein. This sample has around 1.1 million distinct CDR3 sequences, with about 40% found just once. The sequencing input was peripheral blood or thyroid tissue (not recorded which). Receptors were obtained from an adult man with Graves' hyperthyroidism.

The chain employs TRBV6-1 and TRBJ2-3; D gene uncertain. Germline values: CDR1 MNHNS, CDR2 SASEGT. The CDR3 extends over 14 amino acids. V lost 5 bases and J 2 bases, leaving 11 bases between the germline ends. For the CDR3, the DNA is TGTGCCAGCAGTCGCCCCGCGGCCACAGATACGCAGTATTTT. Protein sequence: CASSRPAATDTQYF.

The chain uses TRBV25-1 and TRBJ2-5, with 9 positions matching TRBD1. CDR3 length equals 15 residues. J lost 4 bases, V lost 6 bases, and 9 bases had no gene match. CDR1 is MGHDK and CDR2 is SYGVNS in the germline V gene. Here the CDR3 reads CASRPQGATPETQYF. The CDR3, as DNA: TGTGCCAGCAGACCACAGGGGGCTACTCCAGAGACCCAGTACTTC.

J is TRBJ2-6 and V is TRBV19, with 12 bases matching TRBD1. The CDR3 is 17 residues long. V shed 6 bases, J shed 2 bases, and the junction held 5 bases outside the gene matches. The germline gives CDR1 LNHDA, CDR2 SQIVND (reference sequence). DNA of the CDR3: TGTGCCAGTAGCAAGGGACAGGGGGCGCCTGGGGCCAACGTCCTGACTTTC. The encoded protein is CASSKGQGAPGANVLTF.

In this sample, this clonotype turned up many times. This chain links TRBV15 with TRBJ1-3; no clear D. The CDR3 length is 15 residues. V dropped 0 bases and J dropped 4 bases, with 10 bases sitting between them. The V gene's germline CDR1 is LNHNV and CDR2 YYDKDF (reference sequence). The CDR3 sequence: CATSRDQRLGNTIYF. The CDR3 DNA follows: TGTGCCACCAGCAGAGATCAAAGGTTGGGAAACACCATATATTTT.

This clonotype has just one count. The J gene is TRBJ1-2, the V gene TRBV20-1; D remains ambiguous. Germline V CDR1 and CDR2: DFQATT, SNEGSKA (reference sequence). The CDR3 length is 10 residues. Between the trimmed V and J ends, which lost 6 bases and 7 bases, there was a span of 9 bases. The CDR3 sequence: CSAIGVGYTF. In DNA, the CDR3 is TGCAGTGCCATCGGGGTTGGCTACACCTTC.

This clonotype was picked up many times. The chain joins TRBV7-8 to TRBJ2-7, with TRBD2 matching over 7 bases. Germline V CDR1 and CDR2: SGHVS, FQNEAQ. V gave up 3 bases and J gave up 2 bases; unmatched junction bases: 10. There are 16 residues in the CDR3. CDR3 residues: CASSFAAGGITYEQYF. DNA for the CDR3: TGTGCCAGCAGCTTCGCTGCCGGGGGGATTACCTACGAGCAGTACTTC. The full variable domain, with the rest looked up from reference TRBV7-8 and TRBJ2-7, is GAGVSQSPRYKVAKRGQDVALRCDPISGHVSLFWYQQALGQGPEFLTYFQNEAQLDKSGLPSDRFFAERPEGSVSTLKIQRTQQEDSAVYLCASSFAAGGITYEQYFGPGTRLTVT.

A word on this clonotype: One end of the junction varies from germline; a read error may be responsible. The rearrangement uses TRBV7-2 and TRBJ1-1; tentatively, D is TRBD1 (5 bases). This CDR3 comprises 19 residues. Germline V lookup: CDR1 SGHTA, CDR2 FQGNSA. The CDR3 protein is CASSQRYPRPDRSNTEAFF. In DNA form, the CDR3 reads TGCGCCAGCAGCCAGCGGTACCCCCGTCCAGACAGATCGAACACTGAAGCTTTCTTT.

This clonotype was seen at least ten times. V usage is TRBV10-3 and J usage is TRBJ2-7; 10 nucleotides line up with TRBD2. Germline CDR1 is ENHRY and CDR2 is SYGVKD. CDR3 length: 16 amino acids. J lost 7 bases, V lost 4 bases, and 13 bases had no gene match. This CDR3 reads CAISAPLAGVSGEQYF. In DNA, the CDR3 is TGTGCCATCAGTGCTCCCCTAGCGGGAGTCTCGGGTGAGCAGTACTTC.

This clonotype was detected ten times or more. The chain is built from TRBV9 and TRBJ1-1; TRBD1 is a possible D gene (5 bases). Trimming took off 3 bases at V and 1 base at J, with 10 bases between the two ends. This CDR3 spans 14 amino acids. Looked up from germline, CDR1 is SGDLS and CDR2 is YYNGEE. The chain's CDR3 is CASSASTGNTEAFF. Written as DNA, the CDR3 is TGTGCCAGCAGCGCGAGTACAGGGAACACTGAAGCTTTCTTT. The entire variable domain, with the rest obtained from reference TRBV9 and TRBJ1-1, is as follows: DSGVTQTPKHLITATGQRVTLRCSPRSGDLSVYWYQQSLDQGLQFLIQYYNGEERAKGNILERFSAQQFPDLHSELNLSSLELGDSALYFCASSASTGNTEAFFGQGTRLTVV.

J is TRBJ1-5 and V is TRBV12-5, with 9 nucleotides matching TRBD1. This CDR3 region has 17 residues. Trimming removed 6 bases from V and 12 bases from J; junction bases left unmatched: 21. Looked up from germline, CDR1 is LGHNT and CDR2 is FRNRAP. The CDR3: CASGSPPGQGPGRGQHF. In DNA, the CDR3 is TGTGCTAGTGGCTCCCCGCCGGGACAGGGCCCCGGGAGGGGCCAGCATTTT. The complete variable domain, with remaining parts taken from reference TRBV12-5 and TRBJ1-5, reads DARVTQTPRHKVTEMGQEVTMRCQPILGHNTVFWYRQTMMQGLELLAYFRNRAPLDDSGMPKDRFSAEMPDATLATLKIQPSEPRDSAVYFCASGSPPGQGPGRGQHFGDGTRLSIL.

In its sample, this clonotype was seen a few times. The chain couples TRBV28 to TRBJ2-7; 11 bases align to TRBD1. Germline CDR1 is MDHEN and CDR2 is SYDVKM. J was trimmed by 3 bases and V by 5 bases; bases with no gene match: 9. The CDR3 is 16 amino acids. CDR3 loop: CASSPATGTGGYEQYF. The CDR3 coding sequence is TGTGCCAGCAGTCCAGCTACTGGGACAGGGGGCTACGAGCAGTACTTC.

This clonotype occurred a few times. The rearrangement joins TRBV2 to TRBJ1-2; 11 nucleotides match TRBD1. Germline V gene data show CDR1 as SNHLY and CDR2 as FYNNEI. The trim removed 3 bases at V and 4 bases at J, leaving 10 bases unmatched. This CDR3 is built from 17 residues. The CDR3 here is CASSDGTGGRRGYGYTF. The DNA for the CDR3 is TGTGCCAGCAGTGACGGGACAGGGGGTCGCCGCGGCTATGGCTACACCTTC.

The V and J genes are TRBV7-2 and TRBJ2-5; TRBD2 agrees at 7 bases. This CDR3 region has 16 residues. The ends lost 1 base at V and 5 bases at J; junction bases unmatched: 10. In germline, CDR1 is SGHTA, CDR2 FQGNSA. CDR3 DNA: TGTGCCAGCAGCTTAGTTCAAGCGGGGCGGAGGGAGACCCAGTACTTC. It is translated as CASSLVQAGRRETQYF. Variable domain in full (rest from reference TRBV7-2 and TRBJ2-5): GAGVSQSPSNKVTEKGKDVELRCDPISGHTALYWYRQSLGQGLEFLIYFQGNSAPDKSGLPSDRFSAERTGGSVSTLTIQRTQQEDSAVYLCASSLVQAGRRETQYFGPGTRLLVL.

Ten or more counts support this clonotype. This rearrangement joins TRBV10-3 to TRBJ1-3, with D tentatively TRBD1 (5 bases). CDR3 length equals 16 residues. The germline V gene has CDR1 ENHRY and CDR2 SYGVKD. Trimming removed 10 bases at V and 0 bases at J, with 19 bases between. CDR3 region: CASSLGGMGSGNTIYF. The CDR3 DNA follows: TGTGCCAGCAGCCTGGGGGGAATGGGCTCTGGAAACACCATATATTTT.

The V call is TRBV15, the J call TRBJ1-1; no clear D gene. Per the germline V gene, CDR1 is LNHNV and CDR2 is YYDKDF (reference sequence). The CDR3 has 13 residues. The V end lost 1 base, the J end lost 11 bases, and 14 bases lay between the germline ends. The CDR3 nucleotides read TGTGCCACCAGCAGAGTAGAGGGCAGTGAGGCTTTCTTT. Translating gives CATSRVEGSEAFF. The whole variable domain, remainder taken from reference TRBV15 and TRBJ1-1, is DAMVIQNPRYQVTQFGKPVTLSCSQTLNHNVMYWYQQKSSQAPKLLFHYYDKDFNNEADTPDNFQSRRPNTSFCFLDIRSPGLGDTAMYLCATSRVEGSEAFFGQGTRLTVV.

This clonotype was picked up one time. The germline gene is not matched at one end of the junction; a read error may be the cause. The chain couples TRBV6-5 to TRBJ2-6; 7 bases line up with TRBD1. The CDR3 loop spans 11 amino acids. CDR1 MNHEY and CDR2 SVGAGI come from the germline V gene. CDR3: CASSDRALRAF. In DNA form, the CDR3 reads TGTGCCAGCAGTGACAGGGCCCTGAGGGCTTTC.

This clonotype has more than one count but fewer than ten. The chain is built from TRBV7-9 and TRBJ2-5; 7 bases match TRBD1. The J call may be faulty, since TRBJ2-7 better matches the DNA end. The CDR3 loop spans 15 amino acids. The germline CDR1 and CDR2 sequences are SEHNR and FQNEAQ (reference sequence). The CDR3 protein is CASSSSTTGLDEQYF. CDR3 nucleotide sequence: TGTGCCAGCAGCTCATCGACGACAGGGTTGGACGAGCAGTACTTC.

There are a few counts of this clonotype. The genes are TRBV4-3 and TRBJ2-2, with TRBD1 identical over 7 bases. The germline CDR1 and CDR2 sequences are LGHNA and YSLEER. V shed 4 bases, J shed 0 bases, and the junction held 5 bases outside the gene matches. CDR3 length equals 16 residues. The CDR3: CASSRKQGTNTGELFF. In nucleotides, the CDR3 is TGCGCCAGCAGCCGAAAACAGGGGACGAACACCGGGGAGCTGTTTTTT.